Listed here is a single TCR beta chain. The antigen is unknown. Genomic DNA templated the TCR beta VDJ and CDR3 profiling. TCRdb redid the calling of the reads with MiXCR, one entry per CDR3 protein. The table lists hundreds of thousands of distinct CDR3 sequences, around 32% of them singletons. The data stem from a study of CD8+CD57+ T cells in acquired aplastic anemia. The authors sequenced patients whose flow cytometry had shown CD8+CD57+ cell expansion. Untreated patients provided the blood samples, with no therapy given before sampling. General study points: Patients and controls were found to share some 30 CD8+ CDR3 sequences. No significant patient-versus-control difference appeared in CD8+ Simpson's diversity.

This CDR3 region has 13 residues. Germline V gene lookup returns CDR1 DFQATT and CDR2 SNEGSKA (reference sequence). The ends were cut back, 6 bases at V and 2 bases at J, with 14 bases in the middle. Sequencing input: sorted CD4+, CD8+, or CD8+CD57+ T cells (not recorded which) from PBMCs. This clonotype was obtained from a human donor with aplastic anemia. J is TRBJ2-7 and V is TRBV20-1; unclear D gene. CDR3 in amino acids: CSAPGHGTYEQYF. Written as DNA, the CDR3 is TGCAGTGCCCCCGGGCACGGTACCTACGAGCAGTACTTC.